This TCR beta chain was found in a study of blood T cell repertoires in COVID-19. Study-level information: Italy, Spain and the United States were the sources of the convalescent and acute COVID-19 samples. Nucleic acid was either cDNA or gDNA, and it came from T cells, B-cell-depleted T cells, or PBMCs.

The V end was cut by 3 bases, the J end by 6 bases, with 9 bases between. This CDR3 contains 12 residues. Per the germline V gene, CDR1 is DFQATT and CDR2 is SNEGSKA (reference sequence). In the original processing: Amplification from reference gene primers served as the basis for estimated nucleated cell counts. This table comes from immunoSEQ multiplex PCR, and its TCRdb copy is limited to in-frame clones, with some not included. That table gives V, J and clone size, and the DNA gave D and trimming. The sample contains tens of thousands of clones, 90% to 95% of which appear only once. J is TRBJ2-1 and V is TRBV20-1, with D tentatively TRBD2 (6 bases). The receptor's source is a woman aged 45 to 65 in a cohort sampled during active COVID-19. The sequencing input was peripheral blood. The CDR3, as DNA: TGCAGTGCTAGTTTCGGGGGCAATGAGCAGTTCTTC. Encoded protein: CSASFGGNEQFF.